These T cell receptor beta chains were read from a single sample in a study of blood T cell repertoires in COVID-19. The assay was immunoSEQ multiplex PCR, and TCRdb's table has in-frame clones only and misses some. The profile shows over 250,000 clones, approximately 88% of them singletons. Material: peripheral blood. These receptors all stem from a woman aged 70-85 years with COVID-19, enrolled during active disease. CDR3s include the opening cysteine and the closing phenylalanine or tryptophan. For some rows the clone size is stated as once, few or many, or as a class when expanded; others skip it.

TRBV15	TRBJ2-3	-	CATSIRTSRGSTDTQYF
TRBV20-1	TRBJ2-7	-	CSASPDRDSYEQYF
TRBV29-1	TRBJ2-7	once	CSGGGSYEQYF
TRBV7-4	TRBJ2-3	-	CGQGGTDTQYF
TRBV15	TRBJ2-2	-	CATSRDLGSGVGTRELFF
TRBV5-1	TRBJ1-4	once	CASSLQGNRGEKLFF
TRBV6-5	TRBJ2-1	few	CASASRGWYEQFF
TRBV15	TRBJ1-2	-	CATSRGAPTNYGYTF
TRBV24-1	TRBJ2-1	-	CATSDLRVPHNEQFF
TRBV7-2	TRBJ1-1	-	CASSLQGNTNTEAFF
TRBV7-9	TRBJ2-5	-	CASSLGLAGETQYF
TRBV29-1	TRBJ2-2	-	CSVVQNTGELFF
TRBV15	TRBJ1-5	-	CATSRTRQGLNQPQHF
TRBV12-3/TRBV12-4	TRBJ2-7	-	CASSASGTEVEYF
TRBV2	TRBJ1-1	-	CASTSGPPGGTEAFF
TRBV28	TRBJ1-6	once	CASRPQGPSNSPLHF
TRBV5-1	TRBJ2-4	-	CASSLDLAKNIQYF
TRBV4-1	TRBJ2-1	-	CASSQGLGLGFNEQFF
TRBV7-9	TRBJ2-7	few	CASSLEEYEQYF
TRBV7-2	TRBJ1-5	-	CASSLTDQPQHF
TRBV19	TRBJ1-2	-	CASSIRDRANYGYTF
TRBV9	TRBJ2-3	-	CASSTRTDTQYF
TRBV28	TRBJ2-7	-	CASSLTSGGRYYEQYF
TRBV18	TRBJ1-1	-	CASSPRRGGNTEAFF
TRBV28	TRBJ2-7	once	CASSRFRIAGYEQYF
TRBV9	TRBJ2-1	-	CASSGGGWGTYNEQFF
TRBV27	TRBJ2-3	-	CASSARLATNTDTQYF
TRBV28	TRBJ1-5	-	CASSLLGQGYQPQHF